This TCR beta chain emerged from a study of T cell responses to AZD1222 COVID-19 vaccine. The study, taken as a whole, reports: Clonal diversity was possibly underestimated; the donors were predominantly white British and more often female. After the peak T cell response, and only then, were repertoires sampled.

Comments on this clone: The antigen remains undetermined.

The CDR3 is made up of 13 amino acids. Per germline, CDR1 SGHNT and CDR2 YYREEE (reference sequence). V was clipped by 6 bases and J by 6 bases; unmatched bases: 6. Sequencing used immunoSEQ multiplex PCR; TCRdb keeps in-frame clones, though not all of them. The profile shows more than 95,000 clones, 90% of them singletons. The rearrangement uses TRBV5-4 and TRBJ2-1; the match to TRBD2 covers 7 bases. The origin of this receptor is an adult in good health. Source: peripheral blood, taken on day 0 of AZD1222 vaccination. In DNA form, the CDR3 reads TGTGCCAGCATGAAGCGGGACGCCAATGAGCAGTTCTTC. This codes for CASMKRDANEQFF.